This T cell receptor beta chain stems from a study of blood T cell repertoires in COVID-19. This CDR3 comprises 15 residues. After removal of 0 bases from V and 7 bases from J, the junction contained 11 bases not matched to a gene. The germline V gene has CDR1 GTSNPN and CDR2 SVGIG (reference sequence). Authors' data handling: Amplified reference gene primers provided the basis for estimating nucleated cell counts. The method was immunoSEQ multiplex PCR; TCRdb's version includes in-frame clones alone and lacks a portion of them. From that table come the V and J calls and clone size; the DNA was used to work out D and trimming. The sample gives 200,000 to 250,000 clones, roughly nine tenths of which show up once; approximately 12% is in the top ten.

Input material: peripheral blood. The chain employs TRBV30 and TRBJ1-1; 7 bases fit TRBD1. The sequence came from a woman aged 18-30 years who had recovered from COVID-19. This CDR3 reads CAWSVPYRGVVEAFF. CDR3 DNA: TGTGCCTGGAGTGTGCCGTACAGGGGTGTGGTTGAAGCTTTCTTT.